Below are 15 T cell receptor beta chains sequenced from a single sample in a study of CD8 T cells in Susac syndrome. Reverse transcription of roughly 0.45 to 1 ug RNA was performed with random hexamers. TCRdb re-called the immunoSEQ multiplex PCR reads through MiXCR, storing one row per CDR3 protein. The top ten clones hold less than 0.075% of a sample with about 250,000 distinct CDR3 sequences, just over 90% of them seen once. The specimen sequenced was CD4+ T cells from PBMCs. These receptors all come from a human donor with multiple sclerosis.

The chain joins TRBV4-1 to TRBJ2-3; 8 nucleotides line up with TRBD2. There are 18 residues in the CDR3. Germline V lookup: CDR1 MGHRA, CDR2 YSYEKL. J gave up 2 bases and V 1 base, and 11 bases lay outside the gene matches. The CDR3: CASSQVNLVAGPTDTQYF. Here the CDR3 DNA reads TGCGCCAGCAGCCAAGTAAACCTGGTAGCGGGACCCACAGATACGCAGTATTTT.

CDR3 sequence reads: CSVRSGPVGTEAFF. The CDR3 DNA is TGCAGCGTTCGTAGCGGACCGGTGGGCACTGAAGCTTTCTTT. V and J are TRBV29-1 and TRBJ1-1; D is unclear. Per germline, CDR1 SQVTM and CDR2 ANQGSEA. CDR3 length: 14 residues. Trimming removed 5 bases from V and 4 bases from J, with 17 bases in between.

The V call is TRBV20-1, the J call TRBJ2-1; D remains unclear. The V end lost 1 base, the J end lost 12 bases, and 16 bases lay between the germline ends. The CDR3 is 13 residues long. In germline, CDR1 is DFQATT, CDR2 SNEGSKA (reference sequence). CDR3 region: CSARAGGTMRQFF. For the CDR3, the DNA is TGCAGTGCTAGAGCGGGCGGTACAATGAGGCAGTTCTTC.

The rearrangement links TRBV12-3 or TRBV12-4 to TRBJ2-7; D possibly corresponds to TRBD2 (5 bases). The CDR3 extends over 13 amino acids. Between the trimmed V and J ends, which lost 7 bases and 5 bases, there was a span of 15 bases. The CDR3 protein is CASTEGPRDEQYF. Written as DNA, the CDR3 is TGTGCCAGCACCGAGGGCCCGCGAGACGAGCAGTACTTC.

In DNA, the CDR3 is TGTGCCACCAGTGAGACATCCGGGACAGGGGGGCTTGGTGGCTACACCTTC. It is translated as CATSETSGTGGLGGYTF. The genes are TRBV24-1 and TRBJ1-2; TRBD1 aligns across 11 bases. This CDR3 comprises 17 residues. Germline V gives CDR1 KGHDR, CDR2 SFDVKD. V shed 4 bases, J shed 7 bases, and the junction held 13 bases outside the gene matches.

This chain connects TRBV4-1 to TRBJ2-3; 9 bases align to TRBD1. The germline gives CDR1 MGHRA, CDR2 YSYEKL. This CDR3 is 16 amino acids long. The J segment lost 3 bases and the V segment lost 0 bases, leaving 4 bases of the junction unmatched. The CDR3 reads CASSQDRTGVTDTQYF. The CDR3 DNA sequence: TGCGCCAGCAGCCAAGATCGGACAGGGGTGACAGATACGCAGTATTTT.

The chain joins TRBV9 to TRBJ1-1; the match to TRBD1 covers 7 bases. V lost 4 bases to trimming and J lost 5 bases; unmatched junction nucleotides: 8. CDR1 SGDLS and CDR2 YYNGEE come from the germline V gene. CDR3 length equals 14 residues. The CDR3 nucleotides are TGTGCCAGCAGCTTCCGACAGGGCGAAACTGAAGCTTTCTTT. Encoded protein: CASSFRQGETEAFF.

The chain uses TRBV19 and TRBJ2-5; D unclear. CDR3 length: 11 residues. The germline gives CDR1 LNHDA, CDR2 SQIVND (reference sequence). Between the trimmed V and J ends, which lost 3 bases and 8 bases, there was a span of 7 bases. CDR3 sequence: CASSITQTQYF. The CDR3, as DNA: TGTGCCAGTAGTATCACCCAAACCCAGTACTTC.

The chain couples TRBV3-1 to TRBJ2-7, with 9 bases identical to TRBD2. The CDR3 spans 14 residues. Germline V gene data show CDR1 as LGHDT and CDR2 as YNNKEL (reference sequence). With V trimmed by 6 bases and J by 7 bases, 10 bases remained unmatched. The CDR3 DNA sequence: TGTGCCAGCAGAGCCGGGACTAGCTTGAAGGAGCAGTACTTC. It translates to CASRAGTSLKEQYF.

The count of this clonotype is one. The chain combines TRBV27 with TRBJ2-5; D is unresolved. CDR1 and CDR2 (germline): MNHEY, SMNVEV (reference sequence). Trimming stripped 3 bases from V and 11 bases from J, with 7 bases between. CDR3 size: 10 residues. CDR3 residues: CASSFLDQYF. The CDR3 bases are TGTGCCAGCAGTTTTTTAGATCAGTACTTC.

This rearrangement joins TRBV12-3 or TRBV12-4 to TRBJ1-2; TRBD1 might be the D (5 bases). The V end was cut by 3 bases, the J end by 13 bases, with 18 bases between. The CDR3 is 13 residues long. CDR3 sequence (DNA): TGTGCCAGCAGTTTTCGACAGACCGCCTCGAGCACCTTC. Its translation is CASSFRQTASSTF.

This rearrangement joins TRBV20-1 to TRBJ1-1; no clear D. Germline V gives CDR1 DFQATT, CDR2 SNEGSKA (reference sequence). Deletions cut 6 bases from V and 2 bases from J, with 7 bases between. The CDR3 length is 11 residues. DNA of the CDR3: TGCAGTGCCCCTGATAACACTGAAGCTTTCTTT. Protein: CSAPDNTEAFF.

The chain uses TRBV12-3 or TRBV12-4 and TRBJ1-6, with 9 bases identical to TRBD1. This CDR3 has 17 residues. V shed 1 base and J 10 bases; nucleotides not matched to a gene: 11. The CDR3 region has the DNA TGTGCCAGCAGTTTAGGGGGGCGGGGACAGGGCTGGTCACCCCTCCACTTT. Its protein is CASSLGGRGQGWSPLHF.

V and J are TRBV7-3 and TRBJ2-1, with 10 positions matching TRBD2. Germline CDR1 reads SGHTA; CDR2 reads FQGTGA. The ends lost 3 bases at V and 5 bases at J; junction bases unmatched: 1. The CDR3 spans 14 residues. The chain's CDR3 is CASSFTSGNNEQFF. CDR3 coding DNA: TGTGCCAGCAGCTTTACTAGCGGGAACAATGAGCAGTTCTTC.

This chain joins TRBV6-2 or TRBV6-3 and TRBJ2-5; D uncertain. The CDR3 runs to 12 residues. Per the germline V gene, CDR1 is MNHEY and CDR2 is SVGEGT. V lost 4 bases and J 5 bases, leaving 8 bases between the germline ends. The chain's CDR3 is CASSSSLETQYF. CDR3 bases: TGTGCCAGCAGTTCGAGTTTGGAGACCCAGTACTTC.